The clone carrying this T cell receptor (beta chain) was seen only a few times. This may be a read error, as it is one base from a much larger clone. This entry is derived from a study of blood T cells in healthy people across ages. Germline CDR1 reads SEHNR; CDR2 reads FQNEAQ (reference sequence). The CDR3 spans 19 residues. Losses at the gene ends were 0 bases for V and 7 bases for J; bases not matched to a gene: 14. A J-beta primer mix and a sample-barcoded 5' primer were used in a second PCR of roughly 7 to 12 cycles. TCRdb used MiXCR to reprocess the 5' RACE reads, holding one entry per CDR3 protein. The sample shows around 870,000 distinct CDR3 sequences, under 35% of them seen only once.

The material sequenced was blood. The chain joins TRBV7-9 to TRBJ2-7; 14 bases are a match to TRBD2. The TCR comes from an elderly woman in good health. CDR3 sequence (DNA): TGTGCCAGCAGCTTAGCCGAAAGACTAGCGGGGGGGCCTAACAATGAGCAGTACTTC. Amino acid sequence: CASSLAERLAGGPNNEQYF. Based on the CDR3 plus reference TRBV7-9 and TRBJ2-7, the full variable domain is DTGVSQNPRHKITKRGQNVTFRCDPISEHNRLYWYRQTLGQGPEFLTYFQNEAQLEKSRLLSDRFSAERPKGSFSTLEIQRTEQGDSAMYLCASSLAERLAGGPNNEQYFGPGTRLTVT.